This TCR beta chain emerged from a study of monozygotic twins with inflammatory bowel disease. Each CDR3 protein gets one entry in TCRdb, which reprocessed the 5' RACE reads and gives no DNA. Its listing shows 400,000 or so distinct CDR3 sequences. The CDR3 runs 15 residues. Germline V lookup: CDR1 SGHRS, CDR2 YFSETQ. Material: blood. The clonotype was recovered from a human donor with ulcerative colitis or Crohn's disease, or a healthy co-twin of an affected twin (not recorded which). The J gene is TRBJ2-1, the V gene TRBV5-1. CDR3 loop: CASSSGSQTYNEQFF.